This T cell receptor (beta chain) was sequenced during a study of blood T cell repertoires in COVID-19. Across the study: The study drew acute and convalescent COVID-19 samples from the United States, Italy and Spain. In each case, the material was cDNA or gDNA derived from T cells, B-cell-depleted T cells, or PBMCs.

In the original analysis: The authors estimated nucleated cell counts from reference gene primer amplification. Libraries were prepared by immunoSEQ multiplex PCR; TCRdb keeps only in-frame clonotypes and omits some of them. V, J and clone size reflect that table, while D and trimming were determined from the DNA. Of roughly 48,000 clones in the sample, roughly 82% were seen once. Sequenced sample: peripheral blood. The source is a man between 35 and 55 years old with acute or convalescent COVID-19.

The CDR3 nucleotides are TGCAGTGCTAGTGCCCGGCGGAGCTACAATGAGCAGTTCTTC. Its protein product is CSASARRSYNEQFF. The chain employs TRBV20-1 and TRBJ2-1; D uncertain. Trimming removed 3 bases from V and 3 bases from J, with 12 bases in between. CDR3 size: 14 residues. Germline values: CDR1 DFQATT, CDR2 SNEGSKA (reference sequence).